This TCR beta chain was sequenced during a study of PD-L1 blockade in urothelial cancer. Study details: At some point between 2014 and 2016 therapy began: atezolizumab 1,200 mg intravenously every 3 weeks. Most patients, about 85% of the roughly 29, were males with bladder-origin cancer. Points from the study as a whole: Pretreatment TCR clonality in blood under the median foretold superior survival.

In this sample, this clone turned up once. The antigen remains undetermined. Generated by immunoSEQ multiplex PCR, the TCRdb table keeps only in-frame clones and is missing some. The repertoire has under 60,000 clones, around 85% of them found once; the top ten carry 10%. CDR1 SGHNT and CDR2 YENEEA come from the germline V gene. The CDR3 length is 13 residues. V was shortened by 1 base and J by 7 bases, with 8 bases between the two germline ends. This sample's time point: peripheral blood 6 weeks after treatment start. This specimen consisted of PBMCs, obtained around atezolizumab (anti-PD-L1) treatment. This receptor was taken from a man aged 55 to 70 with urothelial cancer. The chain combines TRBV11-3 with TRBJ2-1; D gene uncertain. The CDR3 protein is CASSLGLRNEQFF. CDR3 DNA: TGTGCCAGCAGCTTAGGACTCCGTAATGAGCAGTTCTTC.